Presented here are 19 T cell receptor beta chains from one specimen sequenced in a study of shared clonotypes between healthy human individuals. The data were produced by immunoSEQ multiplex PCR, yet TCRdb's version contains in-frame clones alone and is incomplete. This sample has 2 million to 3 million clones; roughly 93% occur once, and the top ten carry around 0.37%. Sequenced material: naive CD4+ T cells from PBMCs. The subset was: CD45RA+ positively selected. These receptors came from a man aged 18 to 29 in good health. Some clones in this sample may be carry-over from other donors' samples.

The rearrangement links TRBV4-3 to TRBJ1-4; D is perhaps TRBD1 (5 bases). Germline V gives CDR1 LGHNA, CDR2 YSLEER. V dropped 4 bases and J dropped 4 bases, with 13 bases sitting between them. The length of the CDR3 is 15 residues. The CDR3 loop reads CASSRQTEDNEKLFF. The CDR3, as DNA: TGCGCCAGCAGCCGCCAGACAGAGGATAATGAAAAACTGTTTTTT.

This clone was detected only once. The rearrangement joins TRBV5-1 to TRBJ2-7; TRBD2 matches 13 bases. Per the germline V gene, CDR1 is SGHRS and CDR2 is YFSETQ. This CDR3 contains 14 residues. V was pared by 4 bases and J by 6 bases, with 4 bases of the junction left unmatched. This CDR3 is CASSVGLAGAEQYF. The CDR3, as DNA: TGCGCCAGCAGCGTCGGACTAGCGGGAGCCGAGCAGTACTTC.

The genes are TRBV5-1 and TRBJ2-1; the D call may be TRBD1 or TRBD2 (5 bases each). V was cut by 3 bases and J by 3 bases, with 10 bases left in between. This CDR3 contains 14 residues. Germline V gene sequence: CDR1 SGHRS, CDR2 YFSETQ. This chain's CDR3 is CASSSGTIYNEQFF. The CDR3 region has the DNA TGCGCCAGCAGCTCTGGGACCATCTACAATGAGCAGTTCTTC.

This rearrangement joins TRBV5-6 to TRBJ2-2; D gene unclear. The germline V and J ends were trimmed by 3 bases and 0 bases, with 3 bases remaining between them. The CDR3 covers 13 residues. Germline V gene sequence: CDR1 SGHDT, CDR2 YYEEEE. DNA of the CDR3: TGTGCCAGCAGCTATGCGAACACCGGGGAGCTGTTTTTT. It specifies CASSYANTGELFF.

V is TRBV6-6 and J is TRBJ1-2; D gene ambiguous. V was clipped by 6 bases and J by 0 bases, with 11 bases between them. The germline CDR1 and CDR2 sequences are MNHNY and SVGAGI (reference sequence). The CDR3 sequence is 14 residues long. Here the CDR3 DNA reads TGTGCCAGCAGGAGCGACTTGGCTAACTATGGCTACACCTTC. Protein product: CASRSDLANYGYTF.

The V and J genes are TRBV5-6 and TRBJ2-7; D is undetermined. Trimming took off 3 bases at V and 0 bases at J, with 19 bases between the two ends. The CDR3 is 17 amino acids. Germline V lookup: CDR1 SGHDT, CDR2 YYEEEE. The chain's CDR3 is CASSWGSASTLSYEQYF. DNA for the CDR3: TGTGCCAGCAGCTGGGGTAGTGCAAGCACCCTCTCCTACGAGCAGTACTTC.

The gene calls are TRBV28 and TRBJ2-1, with D possibly being TRBD1 (6 bases). The germline V gene has CDR1 MDHEN and CDR2 SYDVKM. Trimming took 7 bases from V and 2 from J, leaving 15 bases between them. This CDR3 contains 15 residues. The CDR3 DNA sequence: TGTGCCAGCACCCTATCACAGGGCACCTACAATGAGCAGTTCTTC. This gives the protein CASTLSQGTYNEQFF. Combining the CDR3 with reference TRBV28 and TRBJ2-1 gives the whole variable domain DVKVTQSSRYLVKRTGEKVFLECVQDMDHENMFWYRQDPGLGLRLIYFSYDVKMKEKGDIPEGYSVSREKKERFSLILESASTNQTSMYLCASTLSQGTYNEQFFGPGTRLTVL.

The gene calls are TRBV12-5 and TRBJ2-5; D gene ambiguous. The CDR3 runs to 11 residues. The V end was cut by 7 bases, the J end by 3 bases, with 6 bases between. Germline CDR1 LGHNT, CDR2 FRNRAP. The CDR3 DNA sequence: TGTGCTAGTGCCTTAGAAGAGACCCAGTACTTC. Translating gives CASALEETQYF.

The genes are TRBV2 and TRBJ1-2; no reliable D call. Trimming removed 1 base from V and 4 bases from J, with 13 bases in between. Germline CDR1 SNHLY, CDR2 FYNNEI. The CDR3 is made up of 15 amino acids. Here the CDR3 reads CASSEGEGISYGYTF. CDR3 sequence (DNA): TGTGCCAGCAGTGAAGGGGAGGGAATCTCCTATGGCTACACCTTC.

J is TRBJ2-7 and V is TRBV6-6; the match to TRBD1 covers 9 bases. CDR1 is MNHNY, CDR2 SVGAGI, per germline (reference sequence). The V gene end was trimmed by 6 bases and the J gene end by 4 bases; junction bases not matched to a gene: 7. The CDR3 length is 14 residues. CDR3 sequence: CASRPGTGIYEQYF. The CDR3 DNA follows: TGTGCCAGCAGACCTGGGACAGGGATTTACGAGCAGTACTTC.

The rearrangement joins TRBV10-1 to TRBJ1-1; D unresolved. The CDR3 consists of 14 residues. Germline lookup yields CDR1 WNHNN and CDR2 SYGVQD (reference sequence). Between the trimmed V and J ends, which lost 0 bases and 5 bases, there was a span of 10 bases. The CDR3 protein is CASSESRWATEAFF. CDR3 DNA sequence: TGCGCCAGCAGTGAGTCGAGATGGGCGACTGAAGCTTTCTTT.

V gene TRBV7-2 combines with J gene TRBJ1-5; D gene uncertain. CDR1 is SGHTA and CDR2 is FQGNSA in the germline V gene. Trimming took off 2 bases at V and 1 base at J, with 9 bases between the two ends. This CDR3 spans 15 amino acids. CDR3 loop: CASSLLTGSNQPQHF. Here the CDR3 DNA reads TGTGCCAGCAGCTTACTGACGGGGAGCAATCAGCCCCAGCATTTT.

The chain links TRBV30 to TRBJ1-1, with 9 bases aligning to TRBD1. V dropped 0 bases and J dropped 7; count of bases not matched to a gene: 12. From germline, CDR1 is GTSNPN and CDR2 SVGIG (reference sequence). The CDR3 consists of 16 residues. Written as DNA, the CDR3 is TGTGCCTGGAGTGTACAGGGGACAGGGCGTAATGGTGAAGCTTTCTTT. It codes for CAWSVQGTGRNGEAFF.

This chain links TRBV5-1 with TRBJ2-5; 10 nucleotides line up with TRBD1. There are 20 residues in the CDR3. Germline values: CDR1 SGHRS, CDR2 YFSETQ. J lost 3 bases, V lost 4 bases, and 21 bases had no gene match. The CDR3 region has the DNA TGCGCCAGCAGCCCCACCGGGACAGGGGTGAACCTGGGGCACAAAGAGACCCAGTACTTC. Translated, it gives CASSPTGTGVNLGHKETQYF.

The rearrangement joins TRBV7-3 to TRBJ2-1; no firm D call. The CDR3 runs to 13 residues. Per the germline V gene, CDR1 is SGHTA and CDR2 is FQGTGA. V dropped 2 bases and J dropped 5 bases, with 7 bases sitting between them. The CDR3 DNA is TGTGCCAGCAGCTTAGCGAGGAACAATGAGCAGTTCTTC. It is translated as CASSLARNNEQFF.

There are a few counts of this clone. The rearrangement links TRBV9 to TRBJ1-4, with D perhaps matching TRBD1 (6 bases). Between the trimmed V and J ends, which lost 4 bases and 3 bases, there was a span of 13 bases. The length of the CDR3 is 15 residues. In germline, CDR1 is SGDLS, CDR2 YYNGEE. CDR3 loop: CASSPSEGANEKLFF. As DNA, the CDR3 is TGTGCCAGCAGCCCTAGTGAGGGGGCTAATGAAAAACTGTTTTTT.

The gene calls are TRBV7-9 and TRBJ1-2; maybe TRBD1 (5 bases). Germline V gene data show CDR1 as SEHNR and CDR2 as FQNEAQ (reference sequence). The germline V and J ends were trimmed by 3 bases and 4 bases, with 24 bases remaining between them. The CDR3 is 18 residues long. The CDR3 loop is CASSFLATPEGPLYGYTF. In DNA, the CDR3 is TGTGCCAGCAGCTTTCTGGCGACTCCCGAGGGGCCTCTCTATGGCTACACCTTC.

This clone was picked up a small number of times. V is TRBV6-5 and J is TRBJ1-2; 8 nucleotides align to TRBD1. Germline V CDR1 and CDR2: MNHEY, SVGAGI. V shed 7 bases, J shed 5 bases, and the junction held 9 bases outside the gene matches. This CDR3 comprises 14 residues. The CDR3 DNA follows: TGTGCCAGCATGAAATCAGGGGGCCCGTATGGCTACACCTTC. Translating gives CASMKSGGPYGYTF.

The rearrangement links TRBV20-1 to TRBJ2-7; no definite D call. Germline CDR1 and CDR2: DFQATT and SNEGSKA (reference sequence). The CDR3 extends over 11 amino acids. Trimming took 3 bases from V and 12 from J, leaving 15 bases between them. The CDR3 bases are TGCAGTGCTAGCCCAGGTCTCATGCCGTACTTC. Translation gives CSASPGLMPYF.